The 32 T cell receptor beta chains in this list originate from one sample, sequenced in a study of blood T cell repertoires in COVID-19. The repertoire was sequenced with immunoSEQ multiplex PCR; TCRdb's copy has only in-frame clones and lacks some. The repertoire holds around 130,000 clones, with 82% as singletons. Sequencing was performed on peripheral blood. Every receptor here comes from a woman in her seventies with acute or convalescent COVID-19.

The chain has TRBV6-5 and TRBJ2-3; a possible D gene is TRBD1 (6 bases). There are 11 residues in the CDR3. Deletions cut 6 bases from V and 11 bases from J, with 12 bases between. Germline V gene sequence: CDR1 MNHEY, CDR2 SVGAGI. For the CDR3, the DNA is TGTGCCAGCAGACCCGAGGGACAGCAGTATTTT. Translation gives CASRPEGQQYF.

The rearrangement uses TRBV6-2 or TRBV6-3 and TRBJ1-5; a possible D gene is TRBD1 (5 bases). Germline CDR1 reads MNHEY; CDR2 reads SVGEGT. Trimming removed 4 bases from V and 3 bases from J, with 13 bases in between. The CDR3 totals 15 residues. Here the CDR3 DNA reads TGTGCCAGCAGTTGGCCGGGGGGACCCAATCAGCCCCAGCATTTT. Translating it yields CASSWPGGPNQPQHF.

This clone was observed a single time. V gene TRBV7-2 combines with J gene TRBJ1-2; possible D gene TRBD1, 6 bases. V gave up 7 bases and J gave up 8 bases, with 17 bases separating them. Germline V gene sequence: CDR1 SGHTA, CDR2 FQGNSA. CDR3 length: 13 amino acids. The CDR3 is CASMDRGGIGYTF. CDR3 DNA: TGTGCCAGCATGGACAGAGGTGGGATAGGCTACACCTTC.

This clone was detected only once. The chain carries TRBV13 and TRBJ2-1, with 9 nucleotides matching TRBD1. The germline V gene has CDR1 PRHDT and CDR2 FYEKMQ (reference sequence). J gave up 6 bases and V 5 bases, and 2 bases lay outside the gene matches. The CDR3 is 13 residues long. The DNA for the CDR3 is TGTGCCAGCAGCCGGACAGGGGTCAATGAGCAGTTCTTC. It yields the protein CASSRTGVNEQFF.

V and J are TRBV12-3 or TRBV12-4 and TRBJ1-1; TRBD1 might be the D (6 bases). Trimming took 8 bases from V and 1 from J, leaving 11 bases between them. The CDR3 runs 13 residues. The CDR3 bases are TGTGCCAGCGTACAGGGAGCGAACACTGAAGCTTTCTTT. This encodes CASVQGANTEAFF.

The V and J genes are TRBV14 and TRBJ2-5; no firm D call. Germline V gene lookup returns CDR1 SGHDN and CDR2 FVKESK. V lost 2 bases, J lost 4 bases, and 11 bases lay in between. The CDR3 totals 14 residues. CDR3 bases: TGTGCCAGCAGCCAATTATCAGGATCAGAGACCCAGTACTTC. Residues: CASSQLSGSETQYF. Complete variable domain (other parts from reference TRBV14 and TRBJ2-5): EAGVTQFPSHSVIEKGQTVTLRCDPISGHDNLYWYRRVMGKEIKFLLHFVKESKQDESGMPNNRFLAERTGGTYSTLKVQPAELEDSGVYFCASSQLSGSETQYFGPGTRLLVL.

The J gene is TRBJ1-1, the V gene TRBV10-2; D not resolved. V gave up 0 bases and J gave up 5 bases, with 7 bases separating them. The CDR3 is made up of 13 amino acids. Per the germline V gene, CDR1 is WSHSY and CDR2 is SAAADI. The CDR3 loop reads CASSESSRTEAFF. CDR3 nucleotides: TGCGCCAGCAGTGAGTCGTCGAGAACTGAAGCTTTCTTT.

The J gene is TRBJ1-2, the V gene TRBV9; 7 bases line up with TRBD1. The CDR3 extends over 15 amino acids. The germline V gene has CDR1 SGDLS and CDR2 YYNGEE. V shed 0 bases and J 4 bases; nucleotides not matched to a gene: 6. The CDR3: CASSVGEGAFYGYTF. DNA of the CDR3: TGTGCCAGCAGCGTAGGAGAGGGGGCTTTCTATGGCTACACCTTC.

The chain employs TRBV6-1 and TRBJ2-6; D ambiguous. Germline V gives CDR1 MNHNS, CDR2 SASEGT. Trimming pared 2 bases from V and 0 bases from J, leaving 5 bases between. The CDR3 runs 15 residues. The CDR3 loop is CASSEWASGANVLTF. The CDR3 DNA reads TGTGCCAGCAGTGAATGGGCCTCTGGGGCCAACGTCCTGACTTTC.

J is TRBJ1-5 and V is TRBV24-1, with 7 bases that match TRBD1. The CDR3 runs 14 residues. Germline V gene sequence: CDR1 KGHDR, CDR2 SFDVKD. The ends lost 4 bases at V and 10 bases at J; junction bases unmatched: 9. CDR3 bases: TGTGCCACCAGTGACGGGACAGCTTTAACACCCCAGCATTTT. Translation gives CATSDGTALTPQHF.

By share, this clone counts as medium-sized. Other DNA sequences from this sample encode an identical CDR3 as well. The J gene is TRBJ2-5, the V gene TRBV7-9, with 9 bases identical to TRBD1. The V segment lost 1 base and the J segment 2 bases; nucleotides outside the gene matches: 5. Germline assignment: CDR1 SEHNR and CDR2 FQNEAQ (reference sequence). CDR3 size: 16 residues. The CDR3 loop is CASSLGGDRGQETQYF. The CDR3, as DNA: TGTGCCAGCAGCTTAGGGGGCGACAGGGGGCAAGAGACCCAGTACTTC.

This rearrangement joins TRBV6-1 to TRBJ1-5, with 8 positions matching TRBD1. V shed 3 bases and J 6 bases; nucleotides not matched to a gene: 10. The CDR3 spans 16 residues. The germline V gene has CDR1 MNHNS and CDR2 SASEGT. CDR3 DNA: TGTGCCAGCAGTGAGAGAGTAACAGGGGGAAGTCAGCCCCAGCATTTT. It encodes CASSERVTGGSQPQHF.

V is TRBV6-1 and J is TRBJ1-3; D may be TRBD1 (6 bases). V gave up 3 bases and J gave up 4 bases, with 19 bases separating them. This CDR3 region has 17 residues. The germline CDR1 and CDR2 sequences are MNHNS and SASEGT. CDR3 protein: CASSDPTGFFVGNTIYF. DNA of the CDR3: TGTGCCAGCAGTGACCCGACAGGATTTTTTGTCGGAAACACCATATATTTT.

The CDR3: CASSGAGNTGELFF. The CDR3 DNA reads as TGTGCCAGCAGTGGCGCCGGGAACACCGGGGAGCTGTTTTTT. The genes are TRBV2 and TRBJ2-2, with D uncertain. Germline V gene data show CDR1 as SNHLY and CDR2 as FYNNEI. The V end lost 4 bases, the J end lost 1 base, and 7 bases lay between the germline ends. CDR3 size: 14 residues.

The CDR3 spells CASSRVDKNTEAFF. In DNA, the CDR3 is TGTGCCAGCAGCCGAGTGGACAAGAACACTGAAGCTTTCTTT. The chain has TRBV3-1 (or the pseudogene TRBV3-2) and TRBJ1-1; TRBD1 is a possible D gene (5 bases). CDR1 LGHDT and CDR2 YNNKEL come from the germline V gene (reference sequence). V lost 4 bases to trimming and J lost 1 base, with 10 bases between them. CDR3 length: 14 residues.

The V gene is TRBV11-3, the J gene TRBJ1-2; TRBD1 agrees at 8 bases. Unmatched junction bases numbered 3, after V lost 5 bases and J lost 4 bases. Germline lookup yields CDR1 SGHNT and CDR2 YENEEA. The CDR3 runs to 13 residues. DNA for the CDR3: TGTGCCAGCAGCGCGACAGGGGTCTATGGCTACACCTTC. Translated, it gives CASSATGVYGYTF.

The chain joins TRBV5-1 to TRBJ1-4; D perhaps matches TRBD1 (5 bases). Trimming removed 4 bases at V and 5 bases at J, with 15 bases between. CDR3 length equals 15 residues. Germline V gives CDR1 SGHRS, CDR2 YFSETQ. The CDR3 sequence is CASSPTGRSNEKLFF. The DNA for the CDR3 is TGCGCCAGCAGCCCTACAGGCCGTTCCAATGAAAAACTGTTTTTT.

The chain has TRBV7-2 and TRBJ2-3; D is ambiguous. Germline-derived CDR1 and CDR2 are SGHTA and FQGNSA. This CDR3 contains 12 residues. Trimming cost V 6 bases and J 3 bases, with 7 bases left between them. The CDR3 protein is CASRSGTDTQYF. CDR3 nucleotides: TGTGCCAGCAGATCGGGTACAGATACGCAGTATTTT.

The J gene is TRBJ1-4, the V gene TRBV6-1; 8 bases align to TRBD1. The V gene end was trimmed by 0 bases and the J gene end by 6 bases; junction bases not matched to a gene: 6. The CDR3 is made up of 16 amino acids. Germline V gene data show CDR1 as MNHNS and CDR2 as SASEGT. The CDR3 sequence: CASSEAQGQGHEKLFF. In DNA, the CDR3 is TGTGCCAGCAGTGAAGCGCAAGGACAGGGCCATGAAAAACTGTTTTTT.

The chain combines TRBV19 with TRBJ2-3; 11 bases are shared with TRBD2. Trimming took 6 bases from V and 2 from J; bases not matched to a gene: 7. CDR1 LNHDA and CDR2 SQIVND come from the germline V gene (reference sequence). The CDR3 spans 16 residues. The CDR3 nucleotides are TGTGCCAGTAGCCTGGGGACTAGCGGAATCACAGATACGCAGTATTTT. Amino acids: CASSLGTSGITDTQYF.

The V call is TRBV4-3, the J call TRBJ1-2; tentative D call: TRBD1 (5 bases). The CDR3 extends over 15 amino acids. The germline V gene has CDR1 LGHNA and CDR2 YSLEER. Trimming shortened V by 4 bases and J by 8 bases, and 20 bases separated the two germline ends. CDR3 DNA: TGCGCCAGCAGCCGTGCTTGGGGGGGGGTGGAAGGCTACACCTTC. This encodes CASSRAWGGVEGYTF.

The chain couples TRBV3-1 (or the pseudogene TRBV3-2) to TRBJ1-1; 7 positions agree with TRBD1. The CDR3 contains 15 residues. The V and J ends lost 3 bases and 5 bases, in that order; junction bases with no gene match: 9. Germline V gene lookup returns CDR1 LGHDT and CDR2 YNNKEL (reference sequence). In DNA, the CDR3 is TGTGCCAGCAGCCAGGGAACAGGGGATATAACTGAAGCTTTCTTT. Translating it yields CASSQGTGDITEAFF.

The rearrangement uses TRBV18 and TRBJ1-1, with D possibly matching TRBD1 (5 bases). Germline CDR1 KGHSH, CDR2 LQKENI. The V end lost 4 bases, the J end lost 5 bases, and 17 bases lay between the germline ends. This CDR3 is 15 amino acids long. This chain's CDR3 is CASSQSRQQGTEAFF. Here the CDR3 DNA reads TGTGCCAGCTCACAAAGTCGGCAGCAGGGAACTGAAGCTTTCTTT.

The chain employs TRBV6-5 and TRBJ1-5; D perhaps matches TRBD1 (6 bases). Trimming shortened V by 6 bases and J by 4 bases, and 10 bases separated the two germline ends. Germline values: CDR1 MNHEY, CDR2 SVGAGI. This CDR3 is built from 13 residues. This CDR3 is CASSNRENQPQHF. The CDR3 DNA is TGTGCCAGCAGCAACAGGGAGAATCAGCCCCAGCATTTT.

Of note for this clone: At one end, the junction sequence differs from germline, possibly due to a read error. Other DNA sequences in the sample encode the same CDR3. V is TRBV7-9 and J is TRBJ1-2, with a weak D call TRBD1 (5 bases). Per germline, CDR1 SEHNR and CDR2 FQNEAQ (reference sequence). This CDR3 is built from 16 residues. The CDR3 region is CASSLAASTANYGYTF. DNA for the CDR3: TGTGCCAGCAGCTTAGCGGCTTCGACAGCTAACTATGGCTATACCTTC.

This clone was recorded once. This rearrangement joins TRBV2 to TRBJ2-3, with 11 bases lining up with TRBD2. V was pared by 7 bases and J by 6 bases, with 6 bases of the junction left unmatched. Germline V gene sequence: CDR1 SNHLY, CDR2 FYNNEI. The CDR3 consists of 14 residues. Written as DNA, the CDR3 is TGTGCCAGCAACCGACTAGCGGGGCCCGATACGCAGTATTTT. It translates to CASNRLAGPDTQYF.

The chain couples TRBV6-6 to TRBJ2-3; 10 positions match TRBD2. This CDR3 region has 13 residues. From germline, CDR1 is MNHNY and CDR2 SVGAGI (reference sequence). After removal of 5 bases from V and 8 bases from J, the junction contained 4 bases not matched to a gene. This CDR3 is CASSTTSGVTQYF. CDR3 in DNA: TGTGCCAGCAGTACTACTAGCGGGGTTACGCAGTATTTT.

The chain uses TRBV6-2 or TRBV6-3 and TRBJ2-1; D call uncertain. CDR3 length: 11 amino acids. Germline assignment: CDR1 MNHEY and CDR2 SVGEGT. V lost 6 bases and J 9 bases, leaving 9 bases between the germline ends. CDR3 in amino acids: CASSLLPEQFF. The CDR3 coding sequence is TGTGCCAGCAGCCTCCTCCCTGAGCAGTTCTTC.

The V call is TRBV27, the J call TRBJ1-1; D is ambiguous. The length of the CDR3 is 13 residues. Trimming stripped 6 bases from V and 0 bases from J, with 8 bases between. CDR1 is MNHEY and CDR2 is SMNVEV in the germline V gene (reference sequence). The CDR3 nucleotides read TGTGCCAGCAGCCCACAGATGAACACTGAAGCTTTCTTT. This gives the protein CASSPQMNTEAFF.

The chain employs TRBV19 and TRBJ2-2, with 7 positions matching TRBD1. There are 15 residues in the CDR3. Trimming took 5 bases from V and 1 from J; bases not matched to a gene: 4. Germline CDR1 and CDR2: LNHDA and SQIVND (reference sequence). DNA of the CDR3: TGTGCCAGTAGTTTACGGGACAGGAACACCGGGGAGCTGTTTTTT. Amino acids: CASSLRDRNTGELFF.

The CDR3 nucleotides are TGTGCCAGCAGCCCCGAGAGGACCGGGGAGCTGTTTTTT. This translates into CASSPERTGELFF. This chain links TRBV7-7 with TRBJ2-2; D not resolved. The germline gives CDR1 SSHAT, CDR2 FNYEAQ (reference sequence). V gave up 5 bases and J gave up 5 bases, with 9 bases separating them. The length of the CDR3 is 13 residues.

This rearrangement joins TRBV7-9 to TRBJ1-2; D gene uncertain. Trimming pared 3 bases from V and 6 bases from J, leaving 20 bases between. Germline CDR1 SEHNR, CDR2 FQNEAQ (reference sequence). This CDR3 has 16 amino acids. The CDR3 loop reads CASSLEHIKRGDGYTF. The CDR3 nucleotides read TGTGCCAGCAGCTTGGAACATATAAAACGAGGTGATGGCTACACCTTC.